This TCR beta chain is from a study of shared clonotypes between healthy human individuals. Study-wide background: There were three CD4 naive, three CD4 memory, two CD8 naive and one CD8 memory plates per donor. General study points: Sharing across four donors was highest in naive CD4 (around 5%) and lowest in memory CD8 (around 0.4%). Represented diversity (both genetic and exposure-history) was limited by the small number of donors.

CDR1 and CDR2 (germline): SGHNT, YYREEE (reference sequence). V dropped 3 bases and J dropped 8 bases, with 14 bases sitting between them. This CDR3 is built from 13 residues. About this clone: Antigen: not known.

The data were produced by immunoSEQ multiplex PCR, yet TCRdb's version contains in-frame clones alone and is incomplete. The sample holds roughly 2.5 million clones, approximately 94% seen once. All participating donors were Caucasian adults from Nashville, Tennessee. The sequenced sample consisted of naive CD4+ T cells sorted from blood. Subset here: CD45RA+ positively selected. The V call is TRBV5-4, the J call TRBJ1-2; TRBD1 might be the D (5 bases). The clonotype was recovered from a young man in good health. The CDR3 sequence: CASSSASGEGYTF. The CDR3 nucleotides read TGTGCCAGCAGCTCAGCCTCGGGGGAGGGCTACACCTTC.